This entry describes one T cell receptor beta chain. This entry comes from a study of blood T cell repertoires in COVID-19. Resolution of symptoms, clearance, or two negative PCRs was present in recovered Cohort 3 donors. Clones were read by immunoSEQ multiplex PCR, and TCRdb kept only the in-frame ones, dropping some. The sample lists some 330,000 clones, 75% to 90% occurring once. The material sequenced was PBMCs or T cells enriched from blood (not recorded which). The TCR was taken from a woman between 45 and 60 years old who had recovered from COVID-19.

The DNA for the CDR3 is TGTGCCAGCAGCGCAACCGGGACAGGCAGACCTTACGAGCAGTACTTC. The encoded protein is CASSATGTGRPYEQYF. This chain connects TRBV3-1 (or the pseudogene TRBV3-2) to TRBJ2-7, with 8 bases matching TRBD1. Germline loops: CDR1 LGHDT, CDR2 YNNKEL (reference sequence). The CDR3 extends over 16 amino acids. Trimming cost V 5 bases and J 4 bases; bases outside gene matches: 13.